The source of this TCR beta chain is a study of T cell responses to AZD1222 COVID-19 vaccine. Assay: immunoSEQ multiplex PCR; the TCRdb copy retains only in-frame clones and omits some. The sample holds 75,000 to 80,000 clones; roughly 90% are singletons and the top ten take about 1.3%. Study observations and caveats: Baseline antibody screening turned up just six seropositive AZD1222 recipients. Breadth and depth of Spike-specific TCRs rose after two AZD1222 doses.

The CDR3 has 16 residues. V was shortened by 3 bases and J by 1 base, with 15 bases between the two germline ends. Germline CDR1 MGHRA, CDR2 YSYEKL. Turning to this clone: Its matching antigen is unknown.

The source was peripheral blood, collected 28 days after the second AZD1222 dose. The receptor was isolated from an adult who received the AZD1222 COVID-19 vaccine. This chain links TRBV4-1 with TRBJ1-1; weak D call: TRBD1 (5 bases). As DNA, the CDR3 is TGCGCCAGCAGCCAGGGGCCCGGAAGGACGAACACTGAAGCTTTCTTT. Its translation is CASSQGPGRTNTEAFF.